This entry is about one TCR beta chain. Its specificity is unknown. This sample is drawn from a study of T cell responses to AZD1222 COVID-19 vaccine. CDR1 is MDHEN and CDR2 is SYDVKM in the germline V gene. This CDR3 has 15 amino acids. V was shortened by 6 bases and J by 8 bases, with 19 bases between the two germline ends. Sequenced by immunoSEQ multiplex PCR; TCRdb stores in-frame clones only, minus some. The sample has more than 95,000 clones; just under 95% are singletons. Study results and caveats: A mostly white British donor set with more females was recruited, and clonal diversity was possibly underestimated.

The receptor's source is an adult in good health. The sequencing used peripheral blood, collected on day 0 of AZD1222 vaccination. This chain uses TRBV28 with TRBJ1-4; D remains unclear. DNA of the CDR3: TGTGCCAGCAGCTGGGTTATTGGTCGGAGAGAAAAACTGTTTTTT. It encodes CASSWVIGRREKLFF.